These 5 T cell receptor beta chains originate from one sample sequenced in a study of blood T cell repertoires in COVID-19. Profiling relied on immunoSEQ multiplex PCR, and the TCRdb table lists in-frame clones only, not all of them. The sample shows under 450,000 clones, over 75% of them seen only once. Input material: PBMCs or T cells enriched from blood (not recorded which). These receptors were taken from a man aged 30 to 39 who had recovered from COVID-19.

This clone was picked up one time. CDR3 in amino acids: CASSQQGKETQYF. Written as DNA, the CDR3 is TGTGCCAGCAGTCAACAGGGGAAAGAGACCCAGTACTTC. The gene calls are TRBV6-6 and TRBJ2-5, with 7 bases identical to TRBD1. V trimming: 5 bases; J trimming: 3 bases; junction bases outside the gene matches: 3. CDR1 is MNHNY and CDR2 is SVGAGI in the germline V gene (reference sequence). This CDR3 is 13 amino acids long.

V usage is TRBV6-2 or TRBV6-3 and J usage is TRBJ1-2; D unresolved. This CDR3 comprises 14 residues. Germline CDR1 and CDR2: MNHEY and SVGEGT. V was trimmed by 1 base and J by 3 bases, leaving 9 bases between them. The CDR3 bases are TGTGCCAGCAGTTACTTAGAACAGTACTATGGCTACACCTTC. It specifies CASSYLEQYYGYTF.

In DNA, the CDR3 is TGCGCCAGCAGCCAAGATCAGACAGCCCTATTTGCGCAGTATTTT. Protein sequence: CASSQDQTALFAQYF. This chain links TRBV4-1 with TRBJ2-3, with a weak D call TRBD1 (5 bases). Trimming removed 0 bases at V and 10 bases at J, with 17 bases between. The CDR3 has 15 amino acids. Germline V gene data show CDR1 as MGHRA and CDR2 as YSYEKL.

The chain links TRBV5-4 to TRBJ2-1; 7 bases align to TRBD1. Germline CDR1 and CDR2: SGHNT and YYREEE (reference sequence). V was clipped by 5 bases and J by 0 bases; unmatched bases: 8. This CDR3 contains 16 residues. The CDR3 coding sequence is TGTGCCAGCAGTGCTGGGACAGAGAGCTCCTACAATGAGCAGTTCTTC. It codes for CASSAGTESSYNEQFF.

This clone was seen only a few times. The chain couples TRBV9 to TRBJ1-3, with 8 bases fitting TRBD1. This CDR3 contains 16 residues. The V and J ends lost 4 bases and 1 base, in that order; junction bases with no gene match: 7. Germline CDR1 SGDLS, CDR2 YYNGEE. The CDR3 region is CASSLRTGPSGNTIYF. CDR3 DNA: TGTGCCAGCAGCCTTCGGACAGGGCCTTCTGGAAACACCATATATTTT.